The clone carrying this TCR beta chain was picked up a small number of times. The antigen is not known. The V gene lost 11 bases and the J gene lost 3 bases, with 20 bases spanning the gap. The germline V gene encodes CDR1 MDHEN and CDR2 SYDVKM. The CDR3 is made up of 14 amino acids. This specimen comes from a study of T cell repertoires in cytomegalovirus infection. Study results and caveats: Ex vivo responses were dominated by HLA-C-restricted CMV-specific TCR beta clonotypes.

TCRdb fed the reads into MiXCR, producing one record per CDR3 protein. The sample yields around 120,000 distinct CDR3 sequences, under 50% seen once. The sequencing used CD8+ T cells from cultured PBMCs, collected from culture after CMV antigen stimulation. The receptor comes from a human donor in good health (CMV status not recorded). Some clones in this sample may be carry-over from other donors' samples. The chain couples TRBV28 to TRBJ2-7; a possible D gene is TRBD2 (5 bases). CDR3 sequence reads: CALSGRGYGYEQYF. CDR3 DNA sequence: TGTGCCCTTAGTGGCCGGGGTTACGGCTACGAGCAGTACTTC.